Sequencing of this T cell receptor beta chain was carried out in a study of technical replicates of blood from several donors (dated by TCRdb to the late 2010s). Looking up the germline V gene yields CDR1 SGHDT and CDR2 YYEEEE. Deletion took 4 bases off V and 3 bases off J, with a span of 13 bases between the germline ends. From cysteine to phenylalanine, the CDR3 is 15 amino acids long. CDR3 DNA is the only sequence kept; it has 45 bases, read in frame from the first base. Library method: the immunoSEQ multiplex PCR assay. Not all clones reach the TCRdb copy of this immuneACCESS table, which keeps in-frame sequences only. Checked studies attribute under half of the gap to unresolved V genes and leave the rest unexplained. The sample table records roughly 64,000 clones; 75% to 90% of these occur just once. The ten biggest clones cover 5% to 5.5% of the sample. A word on this clone: Its antigen is still unknown. Qualities for individual bases were not recorded, and no much larger clone is one base off.

The V and J segments used are TRBV5-6 and TRBJ1-4; a tentative D match to TRBD1 spans 5 bases. The material sequenced was PBMCs. The receptor's source is a human donor in good health. Some clones in this sample may be carry-over from other donors' samples. CDR3 protein: CASSRLGPANEKLFF. In nucleotides, the sequence is TGTGCCAGCAGCCGGCTGGGGCCCGCTAATGAAAAACTGTTTTTT. Beyond the CDR3, the reference TRBV5-6 and TRBJ1-4 genes provide the residues; the full variable domain reads: DAGVTQSPTHLIKTRGQQVTLRCSPKSGHDTVSWYQQALGQGPQFIFQYYEEEERQRGNFPDRFSGHQFPNYSSELNVNALLLGDSALYLCASSRLGPANEKLFFGSGTQLSVL.